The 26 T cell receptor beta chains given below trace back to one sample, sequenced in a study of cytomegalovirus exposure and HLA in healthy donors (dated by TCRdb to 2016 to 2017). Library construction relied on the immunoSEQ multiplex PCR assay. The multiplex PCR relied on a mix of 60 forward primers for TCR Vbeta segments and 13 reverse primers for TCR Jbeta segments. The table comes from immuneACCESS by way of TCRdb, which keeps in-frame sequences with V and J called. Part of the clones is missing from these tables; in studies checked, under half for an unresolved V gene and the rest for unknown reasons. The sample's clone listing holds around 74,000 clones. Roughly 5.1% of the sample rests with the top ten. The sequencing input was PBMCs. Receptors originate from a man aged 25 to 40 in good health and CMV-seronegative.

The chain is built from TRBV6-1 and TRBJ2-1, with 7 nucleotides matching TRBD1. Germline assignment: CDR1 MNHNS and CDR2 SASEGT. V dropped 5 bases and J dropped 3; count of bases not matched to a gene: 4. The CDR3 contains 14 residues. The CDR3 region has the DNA TGTGCCAGCAGTCGGACAGGCCTCTACAATGAGCAGTTCTTC. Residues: CASSRTGLYNEQFF.

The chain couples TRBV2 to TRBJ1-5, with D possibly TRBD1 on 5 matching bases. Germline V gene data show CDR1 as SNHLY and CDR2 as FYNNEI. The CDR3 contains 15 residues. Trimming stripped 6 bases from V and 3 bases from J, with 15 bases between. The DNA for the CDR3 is TGTGCCAGCAGGTGGGGGGGAGGCCTCAATCAGCCCCAGCATTTT. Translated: CASRWGGGLNQPQHF.

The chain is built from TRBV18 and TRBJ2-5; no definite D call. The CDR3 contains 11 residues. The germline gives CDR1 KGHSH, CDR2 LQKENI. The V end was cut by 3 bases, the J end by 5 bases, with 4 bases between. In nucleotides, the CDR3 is TGTGCCAGCTCACCCCGGGAGACCCAGTACTTC. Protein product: CASSPRETQYF.

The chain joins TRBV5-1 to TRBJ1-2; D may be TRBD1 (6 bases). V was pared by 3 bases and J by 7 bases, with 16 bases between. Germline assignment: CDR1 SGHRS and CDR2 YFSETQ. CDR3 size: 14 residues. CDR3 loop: CASSSEGGMSGYTF. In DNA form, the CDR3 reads TGCGCCAGCAGCTCGGAGGGGGGGATGTCTGGCTACACCTTC.

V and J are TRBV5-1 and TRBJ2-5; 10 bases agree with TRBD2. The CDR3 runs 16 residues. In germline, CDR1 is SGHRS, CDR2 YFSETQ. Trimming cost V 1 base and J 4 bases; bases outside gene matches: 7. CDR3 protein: CASSLLAGAIGETQYF. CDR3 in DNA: TGCGCCAGCAGCTTGCTAGCGGGGGCGATCGGAGAGACCCAGTACTTC. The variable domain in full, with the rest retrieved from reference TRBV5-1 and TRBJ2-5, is KAGVTQTPRYLIKTRGQQVTLSCSPISGHRSVSWYQQTPGQGLQFLFEYFSETQRNKGNFPGRFSGRQFSNSRSEMNVSTLELGDSALYLCASSLLAGAIGETQYFGPGTRLLVL.

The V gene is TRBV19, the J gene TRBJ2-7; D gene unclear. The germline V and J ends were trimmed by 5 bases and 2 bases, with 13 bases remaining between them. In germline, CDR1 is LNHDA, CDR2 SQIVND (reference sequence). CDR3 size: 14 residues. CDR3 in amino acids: CASSPRRSAYEQYF. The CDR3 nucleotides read TGTGCCAGTAGTCCAAGACGGAGCGCCTACGAGCAGTACTTC.

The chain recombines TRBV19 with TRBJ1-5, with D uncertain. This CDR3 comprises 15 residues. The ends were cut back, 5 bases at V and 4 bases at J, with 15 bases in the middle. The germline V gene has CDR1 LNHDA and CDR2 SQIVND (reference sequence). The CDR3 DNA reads TGTGCCAGTAGTCCCTCCCCGGGGTGGAATCAGCCCCAGCATTTT. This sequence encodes CASSPSPGWNQPQHF. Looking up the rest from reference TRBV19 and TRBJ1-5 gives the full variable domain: DGGITQSPKYLFRKEGQNVTLSCEQNLNHDAMYWYRQDPGQGLRLIYYSQIVNDFQKGDIAEGYSVSREKKESFPLTVTSAQKNPTAFYLCASSPSPGWNQPQHFGDGTRLSIL.

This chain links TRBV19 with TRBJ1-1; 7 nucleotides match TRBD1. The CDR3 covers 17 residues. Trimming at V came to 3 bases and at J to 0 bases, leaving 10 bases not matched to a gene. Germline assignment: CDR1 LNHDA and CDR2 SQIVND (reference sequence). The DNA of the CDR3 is TGTGCCAGTAGTATGTGGGGTAACAGGGGCTTGAACACTGAAGCTTTCTTT. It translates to CASSMWGNRGLNTEAFF.

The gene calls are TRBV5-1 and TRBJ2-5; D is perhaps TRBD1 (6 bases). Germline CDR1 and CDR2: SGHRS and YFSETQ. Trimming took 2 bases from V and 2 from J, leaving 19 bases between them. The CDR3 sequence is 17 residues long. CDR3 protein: CASSLSSGTGLQETQYF. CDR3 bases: TGCGCCAGCAGCTTAAGCTCCGGAACAGGGCTTCAAGAGACCCAGTACTTC. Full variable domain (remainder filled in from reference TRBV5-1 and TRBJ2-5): KAGVTQTPRYLIKTRGQQVTLSCSPISGHRSVSWYQQTPGQGLQFLFEYFSETQRNKGNFPGRFSGRQFSNSRSEMNVSTLELGDSALYLCASSLSSGTGLQETQYFGPGTRLLVL.

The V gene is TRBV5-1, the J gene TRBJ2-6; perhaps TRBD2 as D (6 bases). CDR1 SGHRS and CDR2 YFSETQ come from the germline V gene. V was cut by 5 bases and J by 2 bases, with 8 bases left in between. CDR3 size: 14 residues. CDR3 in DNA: TGCGCCAGCAGGCAGCGGGCTGGGGCCAACGTCCTGACTTTC. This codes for CASRQRAGANVLTF.

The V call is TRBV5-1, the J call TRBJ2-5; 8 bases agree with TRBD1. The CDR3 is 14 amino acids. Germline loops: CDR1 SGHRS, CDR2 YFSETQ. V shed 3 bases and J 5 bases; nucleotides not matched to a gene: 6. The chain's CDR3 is CASSWGTGEETQYF. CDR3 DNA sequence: TGCGCCAGCAGCTGGGGGACAGGAGAGGAGACCCAGTACTTC.

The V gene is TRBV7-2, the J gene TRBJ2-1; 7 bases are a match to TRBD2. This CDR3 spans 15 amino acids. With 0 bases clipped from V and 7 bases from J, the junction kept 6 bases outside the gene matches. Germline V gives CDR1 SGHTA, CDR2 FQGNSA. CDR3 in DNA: TGTGCCAGCAGCTTAGCGCGCGGGAGTCGGAATGAGCAGTTCTTC. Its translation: CASSLARGSRNEQFF.

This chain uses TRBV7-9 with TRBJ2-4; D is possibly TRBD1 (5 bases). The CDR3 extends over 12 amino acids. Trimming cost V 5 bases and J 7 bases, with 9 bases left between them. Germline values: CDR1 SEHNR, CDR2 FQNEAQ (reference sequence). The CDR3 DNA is TGTGCCAGCAGCGAGCCAGGGAACATTCAGTACTTC. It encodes CASSEPGNIQYF.

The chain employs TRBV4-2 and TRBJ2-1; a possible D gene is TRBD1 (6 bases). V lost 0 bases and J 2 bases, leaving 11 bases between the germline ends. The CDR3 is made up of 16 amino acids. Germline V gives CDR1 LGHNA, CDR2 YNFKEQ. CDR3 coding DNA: TGTGCCAGCAGCCAAGAGCCGGGACAAGCCTACAATGAGCAGTTCTTC. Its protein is CASSQEPGQAYNEQFF.

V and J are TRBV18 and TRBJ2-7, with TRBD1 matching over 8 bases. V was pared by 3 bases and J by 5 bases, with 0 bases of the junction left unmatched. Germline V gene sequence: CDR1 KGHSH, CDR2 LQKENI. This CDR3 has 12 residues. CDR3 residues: CASSPTGDEQYF. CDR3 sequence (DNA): TGTGCCAGCTCACCGACAGGGGACGAGCAGTACTTC. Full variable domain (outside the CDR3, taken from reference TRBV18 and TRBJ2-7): NAGVMQNPRHLVRRRGQEARLRCSPMKGHSHVYWYRQLPEEGLKFMVYLQKENIIDESGMPKERFSAEFPKEGPSILRIQQVVRGDSAAYFCASSPTGDEQYFGPGTRLTVT.

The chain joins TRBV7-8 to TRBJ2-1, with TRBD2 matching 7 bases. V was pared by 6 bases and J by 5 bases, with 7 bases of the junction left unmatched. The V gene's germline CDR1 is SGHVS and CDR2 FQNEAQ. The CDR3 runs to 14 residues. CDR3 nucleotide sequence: TGTGCCAGCAGTCGAAGTGGGGGGGACAATGAGCAGTTCTTC. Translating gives CASSRSGGDNEQFF. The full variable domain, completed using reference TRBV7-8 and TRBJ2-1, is GAGVSQSPRYKVAKRGQDVALRCDPISGHVSLFWYQQALGQGPEFLTYFQNEAQLDKSGLPSDRFFAERPEGSVSTLKIQRTQQEDSAVYLCASSRSGGDNEQFFGPGTRLTVL.

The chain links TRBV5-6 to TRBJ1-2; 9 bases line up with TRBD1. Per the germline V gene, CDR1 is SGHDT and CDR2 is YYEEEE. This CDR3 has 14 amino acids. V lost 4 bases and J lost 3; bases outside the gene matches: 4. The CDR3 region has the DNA TGTGCCAGCAGCCCCGGACAGGGGTACTATGGCTACACCTTC. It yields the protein CASSPGQGYYGYTF.

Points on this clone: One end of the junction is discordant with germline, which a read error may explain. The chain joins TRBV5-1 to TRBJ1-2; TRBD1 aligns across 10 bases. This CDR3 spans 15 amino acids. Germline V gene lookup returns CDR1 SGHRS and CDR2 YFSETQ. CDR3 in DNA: TGCGTCAGCAGCTTTACGACAGGGGGCGGCTATGGCTACACCTTC. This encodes CVSSFTTGGGYGYTF.

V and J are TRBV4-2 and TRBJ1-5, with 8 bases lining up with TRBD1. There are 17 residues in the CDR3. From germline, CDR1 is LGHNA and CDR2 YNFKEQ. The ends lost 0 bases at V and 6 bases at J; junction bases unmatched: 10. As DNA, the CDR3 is TGTGCCAGCAGCCAAGAATGGGCAGGGGGCGCGGGTCAGCCCCAGCATTTT. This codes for CASSQEWAGGAGQPQHF.

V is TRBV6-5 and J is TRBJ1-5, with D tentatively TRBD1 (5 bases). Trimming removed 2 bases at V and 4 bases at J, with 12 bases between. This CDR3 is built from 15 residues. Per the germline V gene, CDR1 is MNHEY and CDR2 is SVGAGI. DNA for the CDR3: TGTGCCAGCAGTTACAGGTCAGGGACTAATCAGCCCCAGCATTTT. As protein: CASSYRSGTNQPQHF.

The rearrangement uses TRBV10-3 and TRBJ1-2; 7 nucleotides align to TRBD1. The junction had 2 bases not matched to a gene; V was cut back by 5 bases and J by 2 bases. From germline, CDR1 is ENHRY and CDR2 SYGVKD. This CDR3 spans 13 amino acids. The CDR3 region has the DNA TGTGCCATCAGTTCACAGGGGAACTATGGCTACACCTTC. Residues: CAISSQGNYGYTF.

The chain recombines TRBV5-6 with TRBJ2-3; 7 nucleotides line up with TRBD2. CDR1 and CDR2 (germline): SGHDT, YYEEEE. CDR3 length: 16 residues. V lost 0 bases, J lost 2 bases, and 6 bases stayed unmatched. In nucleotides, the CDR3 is TGTGCCAGCAGCTTGGGACTAGCCGAATACACAGATACGCAGTATTTT. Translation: CASSLGLAEYTDTQYF. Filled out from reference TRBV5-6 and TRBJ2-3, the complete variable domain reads DAGVTQSPTHLIKTRGQQVTLRCSPKSGHDTVSWYQQALGQGPQFIFQYYEEEERQRGNFPDRFSGHQFPNYSSELNVNALLLGDSALYLCASSLGLAEYTDTQYFGPGTRLTVL.

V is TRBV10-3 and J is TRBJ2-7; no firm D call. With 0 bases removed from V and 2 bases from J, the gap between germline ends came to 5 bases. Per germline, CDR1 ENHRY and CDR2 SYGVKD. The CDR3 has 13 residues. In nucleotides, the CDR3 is TGTGCCATCAGTGAGTCGAGCGCCTACGAGCAGTACTTC. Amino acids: CAISESSAYEQYF.

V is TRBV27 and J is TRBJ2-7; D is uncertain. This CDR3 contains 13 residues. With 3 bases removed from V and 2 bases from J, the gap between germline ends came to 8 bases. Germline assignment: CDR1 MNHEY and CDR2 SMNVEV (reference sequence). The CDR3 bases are TGTGCCAGCAGTTTTTACGCAGCCTACGAGCAGTACTTC. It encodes CASSFYAAYEQYF.

For the CDR3, the DNA is TGTGCCAGCTCACCGACAGGAGGAAACACCATATATTTT. This gives the protein CASSPTGGNTIYF. V and J are TRBV18 and TRBJ1-3, with D possibly being TRBD1 (6 bases). Germline CDR1 is KGHSH and CDR2 is LQKENI. The CDR3 consists of 13 residues. The V end was cut by 3 bases, the J end by 4 bases, with 7 bases between. The complete variable domain, with remaining parts taken from reference TRBV18 and TRBJ1-3, reads NAGVMQNPRHLVRRRGQEARLRCSPMKGHSHVYWYRQLPEEGLKFMVYLQKENIIDESGMPKERFSAEFPKEGPSILRIQQVVRGDSAAYFCASSPTGGNTIYFGEGSWLTVV.

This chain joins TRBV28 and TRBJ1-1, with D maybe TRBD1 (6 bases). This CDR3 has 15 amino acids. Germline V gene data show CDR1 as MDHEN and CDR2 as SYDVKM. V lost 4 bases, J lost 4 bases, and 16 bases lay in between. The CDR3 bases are TGTGCCAGCAGTTGGTTCCGGACAGAGACCACTGAAGCTTTCTTT. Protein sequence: CASSWFRTETTEAFF.